These 25 T cell receptor beta chains originate from one sample sequenced in a study of cytomegalovirus exposure and HLA in healthy donors. Clones were sequenced by immunoSEQ multiplex PCR, and TCRdb holds only the in-frame ones, with some missing. The sample records 150,000 to 200,000 clones, 70% to 85% being singletons. The sequenced material came from PBMCs. The source of these receptors is a woman under 40 in good health and CMV-seropositive.

The rearrangement uses TRBV21-1 and TRBJ1-2. TRBV21-1 is given as a pseudogene. The CDR3 contains 19 residues. CDR3 sequence reads: CASSKVRWFRGGITYGYTF. The CDR3 region has the DNA TGTGCCAGCAGCAAAGTTCGGTGGTTTCGGGGGGGCATAACCTATGGCTACACCTTC.

The chain has TRBV11-1 and TRBJ1-2; possible D gene TRBD1, 5 bases. In germline, CDR1 is SGHAT, CDR2 FQDESV (reference sequence). V was pared by 1 base and J by 2 bases, with 5 bases between. This CDR3 region has 13 residues. CDR3 bases: TGTGCCAGCAGCTTAGGACAGAACTATGGCTACACCTTC. Its translation: CASSLGQNYGYTF.

The chain recombines TRBV28 with TRBJ1-3; TRBD1 agrees at 7 bases. With 3 bases clipped from V and 8 bases from J, the junction kept 7 bases outside the gene matches. The germline gives CDR1 MDHEN, CDR2 SYDVKM. This CDR3 contains 14 residues. For the CDR3, the DNA is TGTGCCAGCAGTTTCGGGGACAGCCGACACACCATATATTTT. Amino acids: CASSFGDSRHTIYF.

V and J are TRBV29-1 and TRBJ1-1; 9 positions agree with TRBD1. J was trimmed by 5 bases and V by 4 bases; bases with no gene match: 8. The CDR3 sequence is 14 residues long. Germline CDR1 SQVTM, CDR2 ANQGSEA. This chain's CDR3 is CSVGTGQGDTEAFF. The CDR3 DNA follows: TGCAGCGTTGGAACGGGACAGGGTGATACTGAAGCTTTCTTT.

The V gene is TRBV28, the J gene TRBJ1-5; D unresolved. The germline gives CDR1 MDHEN, CDR2 SYDVKM. Trimming shortened V by 10 bases and J by 7 bases, and 20 bases separated the two germline ends. The CDR3 has 14 residues. The CDR3 here is CATMSLGGGQPQHF. The DNA for the CDR3 is TGTGCCACCATGAGTTTGGGAGGTGGGCAGCCCCAGCATTTT.

This chain links TRBV6-5 with TRBJ1-1; TRBD1 matches 7 bases. Per the germline V gene, CDR1 is MNHEY and CDR2 is SVGAGI. The CDR3 has 15 amino acids. J lost 1 base, V lost 5 bases, and 7 bases had no gene match. CDR3 region: CASSGAGQENTEAFF. CDR3 nucleotides: TGTGCCAGCAGTGGGGCCGGACAGGAGAACACTGAAGCTTTCTTT.

The V call is TRBV5-1, the J call TRBJ1-5, with TRBD1 matching over 7 bases. The V gene's germline CDR1 is SGHRS and CDR2 YFSETQ. V shed 2 bases and J 3 bases; nucleotides not matched to a gene: 2. The CDR3 contains 14 residues. CDR3: CASSLGTVNQPQHF. Written as DNA, the CDR3 is TGCGCCAGCAGCTTAGGGACAGTCAATCAGCCCCAGCATTTT.

The chain links TRBV5-1 to TRBJ1-1, with a weak D call TRBD1 (5 bases). Germline-derived CDR1 and CDR2 are SGHRS and YFSETQ. CDR3 size: 15 residues. Trimming cost V 0 bases and J 3 bases, with 12 bases left between them. DNA of the CDR3: TGCGCCAGCAGCTTGGGGTTACGGGGGGACACTGAAGCTTTCTTT. Its translation is CASSLGLRGDTEAFF. Variable domain in full (rest from reference TRBV5-1 and TRBJ1-1): KAGVTQTPRYLIKTRGQQVTLSCSPISGHRSVSWYQQTPGQGLQFLFEYFSETQRNKGNFPGRFSGRQFSNSRSEMNVSTLELGDSALYLCASSLGLRGDTEAFFGQGTRLTVV.

V is TRBV7-2 and J is TRBJ1-5; the match to TRBD1 covers 7 bases. Trimming at V came to 4 bases and at J to 11 bases, leaving 17 bases not matched to a gene. The germline V gene encodes CDR1 SGHTA and CDR2 FQGNSA. The CDR3 consists of 16 residues. The DNA for the CDR3 is TGTGCCAGCAGCTCCTTGTCTTTGGGGCCCAGGGGGGCCCAGCATTTT. It codes for CASSSLSLGPRGAQHF.

The J gene is TRBJ2-5, the V gene TRBV27, with no clear D. The germline V gene encodes CDR1 MNHEY and CDR2 SMNVEV (reference sequence). There are 12 residues in the CDR3. V lost 4 bases and J 5 bases, leaving 8 bases between the germline ends. This chain's CDR3 is CASSYSGETQYF. Written as DNA, the CDR3 is TGTGCCAGCAGTTACTCGGGTGAGACCCAGTACTTC.

This clone was found once. The chain uses TRBV29-1 and TRBJ2-7; 8 bases are shared with TRBD1. CDR1 and CDR2 from the germline V gene are SQVTM and ANQGSEA. The J segment lost 3 bases and the V segment lost 7 bases, leaving 5 bases of the junction unmatched. CDR3 length: 12 residues. The CDR3 sequence: CSAGGPGYEQYF. The CDR3 nucleotides read TGCAGCGCAGGGGGCCCGGGCTACGAGCAGTACTTC.

V and J are TRBV4-2 and TRBJ1-1; 7 bases match TRBD1. V shed 2 bases and J 1 base; nucleotides not matched to a gene: 4. The CDR3 runs 15 residues. From germline, CDR1 is LGHNA and CDR2 YNFKEQ. The CDR3, as DNA: TGTGCCAGCAGCCAAAGACAGGGAAGGAACACTGAAGCTTTCTTT. It is translated as CASSQRQGRNTEAFF.

The V and J genes are TRBV19 and TRBJ1-5; 7 bases line up with TRBD1. The CDR3 sequence is 15 residues long. Germline CDR1 LNHDA, CDR2 SQIVND (reference sequence). The junction had 9 bases not matched to a gene; V was cut back by 5 bases and J by 5 bases. The CDR3 sequence: CASSRAGTADQPQHF. The CDR3 DNA is TGTGCCAGTAGTCGGGCAGGGACAGCTGATCAGCCCCAGCATTTT.

The chain combines TRBV7-9 with TRBJ2-5; D is ambiguous. This CDR3 spans 13 amino acids. Germline-derived CDR1 and CDR2 are SEHNR and FQNEAQ (reference sequence). V dropped 4 bases and J dropped 5 bases, with 11 bases sitting between them. CDR3: CASSSGPQETQYF. CDR3 DNA sequence: TGTGCCAGCAGCTCAGGCCCGCAGGAGACCCAGTACTTC.

The V gene is TRBV29-1, the J gene TRBJ2-5, with a possible D match to TRBD1 (6 bases). This CDR3 is built from 13 residues. Trimming pared 7 bases from V and 5 bases from J, leaving 17 bases between. Per the germline V gene, CDR1 is SQVTM and CDR2 is ANQGSEA. Here the CDR3 DNA reads TGCAGCGCTAAGGCAGGGGTAGACGAGACCCAGTACTTC. It translates to CSAKAGVDETQYF.

This chain uses TRBV6-5 with TRBJ2-2; D might be TRBD1 (5 bases). CDR3 size: 16 residues. V shed 0 bases and J shed 5 bases, with 13 bases lying between them. CDR1 is MNHEY and CDR2 is SVGAGI in the germline V gene. CDR3 DNA sequence: TGTGCCAGCAGTTACTCTCCCGTGGCAGGGACCGGGGAGCTGTTTTTT. Protein: CASSYSPVAGTGELFF.

The rearrangement uses TRBV6-1 and TRBJ2-7; D may be TRBD2 (6 bases). This CDR3 spans 15 amino acids. Germline V gene sequence: CDR1 MNHNS, CDR2 SASEGT. V shed 2 bases and J shed 4 bases, with 15 bases lying between them. The CDR3 sequence is CASSEWDFPNYEQYF. CDR3 sequence (DNA): TGTGCCAGCAGTGAATGGGACTTCCCAAATTACGAGCAGTACTTC.

V usage is TRBV6-1 and J usage is TRBJ1-5; D is ambiguous. The length of the CDR3 is 14 residues. Germline CDR1 and CDR2: MNHNS and SASEGT. The V gene lost 4 bases and the J gene lost 4 bases, with 11 bases spanning the gap. The DNA of the CDR3 is TGTGCCAGCAGTGCGTGGACTGGTAATCAGCCCCAGCATTTT. It yields the protein CASSAWTGNQPQHF.

Worth noting for this clone: Other nucleotide sequences in the sample specify the same CDR3. The chain combines TRBV2 with TRBJ2-5; TRBD2 matches 16 bases. V gave up 4 bases and J gave up 4 bases; unmatched junction bases: 3. CDR3 size: 16 residues. Germline loops: CDR1 SNHLY, CDR2 FYNNEI. The CDR3 region is CASSAGTSGRGETQYF. The DNA of the CDR3 is TGTGCCAGCAGTGCCGGGACTAGCGGGAGGGGAGAGACCCAGTACTTC.

The V and J genes are TRBV27 and TRBJ2-3; 10 nucleotides match TRBD2. Germline V gene lookup returns CDR1 MNHEY and CDR2 SMNVEV (reference sequence). Unmatched junction bases numbered 5, after V lost 0 bases and J lost 5 bases. The CDR3 is 16 amino acids. CDR3 protein: CASSLSELAGVDTQYF. The CDR3 coding sequence is TGTGCCAGCAGTTTATCGGAGCTAGCGGGAGTAGATACGCAGTATTTT.

The V gene is TRBV19, the J gene TRBJ2-4; D is perhaps TRBD2 (5 bases). Trimming left V 5 bases short and J 7 bases short, with 6 bases between. CDR3 length: 11 residues. Germline loops: CDR1 LNHDA, CDR2 SQIVND (reference sequence). The CDR3 here is CASSSGNIQYF. The CDR3 bases are TGTGCCAGTAGTTCGGGGAACATTCAGTACTTC.

The chain combines TRBV11-3 with TRBJ2-7; TRBD2 matches at 11 bases. J lost 0 bases, V lost 3 bases, and 4 bases had no gene match. The CDR3 is 16 amino acids. CDR1 and CDR2 (germline): SGHNT, YENEEA. CDR3 amino acids: CASSLGLAVASYEQYF. The CDR3, as DNA: TGTGCCAGCAGCTTGGGACTAGCGGTAGCCTCCTACGAGCAGTACTTC.

This clone was detected once. The chain is built from TRBV14 and TRBJ2-2; possibly TRBD1 for D (6 bases). The CDR3 is 16 residues long. The V and J ends lost 5 bases and 2 bases respectively, with 15 bases between them. Germline-derived CDR1 and CDR2 are SGHDN and FVKESK. CDR3 nucleotide sequence: TGTGCCAGCAGCAACCGACAGGTATCCAACACCGGGGAGCTGTTTTTT. This codes for CASSNRQVSNTGELFF.

The chain links TRBV2 to TRBJ1-1, with D unresolved. CDR3 length equals 15 residues. CDR1 and CDR2 (germline): SNHLY, FYNNEI. The V end lost 1 base, the J end lost 1 base, and 10 bases lay between the germline ends. CDR3 sequence (DNA): TGTGCCAGCAGTGAAGGTAGGCAGCGGAACACTGAAGCTTTCTTT. Protein: CASSEGRQRNTEAFF. Using reference TRBV2 and TRBJ1-1 for the parts outside the CDR3, the full variable domain is EPEVTQTPSHQVTQMGQEVILRCVPISNHLYFYWYRQILGQKVEFLVSFYNNEISEKSEIFDDQFSVERPDGSNFTLKIRSTKLEDSAMYFCASSEGRQRNTEAFFGQGTRLTVV.

This chain uses TRBV6-5 with TRBJ1-2; D gene unclear. With 11 bases removed from V and 8 bases from J, the gap between germline ends came to 21 bases. The germline V gene has CDR1 MNHEY and CDR2 SVGAGI. This CDR3 has 13 amino acids. The CDR3 nucleotides read TGTGCCTCAGCGTTACCCGGTTATAGCGGCTACACCTTC. It yields the protein CASALPGYSGYTF.